Listed here are 21 T cell receptor beta chains from one sample, sequenced in a study of tumor-infiltrating lymphocytes in primary liver carcinoma. Unsorted whole blood served as the source of blood RNA, and germline DNA was extracted as well. From approximately 530 ng of total RNA, TCR beta-specific cDNA was reverse-transcribed using a constant-region primer. Three nested multiplex PCR rounds, a slightly modified ARM-PCR method, built the TCR beta libraries. Each of the first two PCR rounds ran about 9 cycles with TRBV1-TRBV30 forward and C-beta reverse primers. TCRdb reanalysed the multiplex PCR reads using MiXCR and keeps one entry per CDR3 protein. The table includes nearly 200,000 distinct CDR3 sequences, around three fifths detected once. Specimen: peripheral blood. The receptors come from a woman aged 55-70 years with primary liver carcinoma and hepatitis B virus infection.

This clonotype was seen at least ten times. The rearrangement joins TRBV7-8 to TRBJ2-1, with D unclear. V was cut by 5 bases and J by 8 bases, with 7 bases left in between. This CDR3 spans 11 amino acids. From germline, CDR1 is SGHVS and CDR2 FQNEAQ. CDR3 coding DNA: TGTGCCAGCAGCCCCCTTTATGAGCAGTTCTTC. Translated, it gives CASSPLYEQFF. Drawing the rest from reference TRBV7-8 and TRBJ2-1, the complete variable domain is GAGVSQSPRYKVAKRGQDVALRCDPISGHVSLFWYQQALGQGPEFLTYFQNEAQLDKSGLPSDRFFAERPEGSVSTLKIQRTQQEDSAVYLCASSPLYEQFFGPGTRLTVL.

There are many counts of this clonotype. This chain joins TRBV29-1 and TRBJ2-1; D is possibly TRBD1 or TRBD2 (6 bases each). The CDR3 consists of 13 residues. Germline V gene lookup returns CDR1 SQVTM and CDR2 ANQGSEA. The germline V and J ends were trimmed by 1 base and 9 bases, with 13 bases remaining between them. The CDR3 region has the DNA TGCAGCGTTGAAGGAAGGGGGGATTTTGAGCAGTTCTTC. This gives the protein CSVEGRGDFEQFF.

About this clonotype: A read error may explain this, as a much larger clone is one base away. This chain connects TRBV4-1 to TRBJ2-1, with 7 bases identical to TRBD2. Germline V lookup: CDR1 MGHRA, CDR2 YSYEKL. V dropped 2 bases and J dropped 9; count of bases not matched to a gene: 16. This CDR3 region has 17 residues. CDR3 DNA sequence: TGCGCCAGCAGCCAAAATAGCGCTAGCGGCCTCCTCGCTGAGCAGTTCTTC. Its protein is CASSQNSASGLLAEQFF.

This sequence joins TRBV5-5 and TRBJ2-1; TRBD2 matches 15 bases. With V trimmed by 4 bases and J by 9 bases, 5 bases remained unmatched. Germline-derived CDR1 and CDR2 are SGHKS and YYEKEE (reference sequence). This CDR3 contains 15 residues. The chain's CDR3 is CASSVRTSGRGEQFF. CDR3 sequence (DNA): TGTGCCAGCAGCGTCCGGACTAGCGGGAGGGGTGAGCAGTTCTTC.

The chain employs TRBV18 and TRBJ2-3, with 9 bases matching TRBD2. CDR1 KGHSH and CDR2 LQKENI come from the germline V gene. This CDR3 contains 16 residues. J gave up 2 bases and V 3 bases, and 6 bases lay outside the gene matches. CDR3 sequence (DNA): TGTGCCAGCTCACCCCGACTAGCGGATTTCACAGATACGCAGTATTTT. This encodes CASSPRLADFTDTQYF.

Many counts were recorded for this clonotype. The chain carries TRBV13 and TRBJ2-1; TRBD2 aligns across 8 bases. The CDR3 runs 17 residues. Trimming removed 5 bases from V and 3 bases from J; junction bases left unmatched: 12. Germline CDR1 reads PRHDT; CDR2 reads FYEKMQ (reference sequence). The CDR3 reads CASSRSQREINYNEQFF. The CDR3 DNA follows: TGTGCCAGCAGCCGTTCCCAGCGGGAGATAAACTACAATGAGCAGTTCTTC.

This clonotype was observed many times. This chain joins TRBV5-1 and TRBJ1-1, with D unresolved. Germline-derived CDR1 and CDR2 are SGHRS and YFSETQ. The CDR3 sequence is 11 residues long. Trimming cost V 4 bases and J 1 base, with 2 bases left between them. The CDR3 protein is CASSQNTEAFF. The DNA for the CDR3 is TGCGCCAGCAGCCAGAACACTGAAGCTTTCTTT.

On this clonotype itself: This clone may be a read error of a much larger clone one base away. V is TRBV7-9 and J is TRBJ1-2; a possible D gene is TRBD1 (6 bases). The V end was cut by 3 bases, the J end by 8 bases, with 13 bases between. Germline values: CDR1 SEHNR, CDR2 FQNEAQ (reference sequence). CDR3 size: 13 residues. The CDR3 is CASSFDSGGGYTF. The CDR3 bases are TGTGCCAGCAGCTTTGACAGTGGGGGCGGCTACACCTTC.

As concerns this clonotype: Given the absence of the conserved phenylalanine or tryptophan at the CDR3 end, a read error is likely. The chain recombines TRBV11-2 with TRBJ2-2; no clear D. In germline, CDR1 is SGHAT, CDR2 FQNNGV. The CDR3 is made up of 13 amino acids. Trimming pared 3 bases from V and 8 bases from J, leaving 10 bases between. The CDR3 protein is CASSFDETGELFL. The CDR3 bases are TGTGCCAGCAGCTTCGACGAAACAGGGGAGCTGTTTTTA.

This clonotype was seen just once. An end of the junction differs from the germline gene, which may be a read error. This chain uses TRBV11-2 with TRBJ2-7, with 8 bases identical to TRBD1. This CDR3 is built from 14 residues. Per the germline V gene, CDR1 is SGHAT and CDR2 is FQNNGV. The CDR3 reads CTSCQTGATYEQYF. The CDR3 region has the DNA TGTACCAGCTGCCAGACAGGGGCCACCTACGAGCAGTACTTC.

Of note for this clonotype: Sequence at one end of the junction differs from germline and may be a read error. This rearrangement joins TRBV6-5 to TRBJ1-6, with D unclear. This CDR3 contains 15 residues. Germline CDR1 and CDR2: MNHEY and SVGAGI. The CDR3 nucleotides are TGTGCCAGCAGTTACTCTTGGGAGTTCGATTCTCCCCTCCACTTT. It yields the protein CASSYSWEFDSPLHF.

This clonotype was found once. This may arise from a read error, as a much more abundant clone is one base away. The chain has TRBV29-1 and TRBJ2-5; 7 bases fit TRBD1. The junction had 11 bases not matched to a gene; V was cut back by 4 bases and J by 9 bases. CDR3 length: 13 amino acids. The V gene's germline CDR1 is SQVTM and CDR2 ANQGSEA. CDR3 sequence (DNA): TGCAGCGTTGGACAGGGAAGCATGTTGTCCCAGTACTTC. It translates to CSVGQGSMLSQYF.

Details on this clonotype: This could be a read error, since a much larger clone is one nucleotide away. The gene calls are TRBV4-1 and TRBJ2-2; 9 bases line up with TRBD2. This CDR3 has 16 amino acids. V lost 8 bases, J lost 5 bases, and 12 bases stayed unmatched. Germline CDR1 is MGHRA and CDR2 is YSYEKL. In DNA, the CDR3 is TGCGCCAGCCATAACGGGGGACTAGCTACGACCGGGGAGCTGTTTTTT. Amino acid sequence: CASHNGGLATTGELFF.

Of note for this clonotype: One end of the junction varies from germline; a read error may be responsible. Here the CDR3 reads CAGSLLAGSDTQYF. DNA of the CDR3: TGTGCCGGCAGCTTGTTAGCGGGCTCAGATACGCAGTATTTT. The genes are TRBV11-2 and TRBJ2-3; 7 bases match TRBD2. Germline V lookup: CDR1 SGHAT, CDR2 FQNNGV. CDR3 length: 14 residues.

Remarks on this clonotype: A single base separates this from a much larger clone, so it may be a read error. This chain connects TRBV12-3 or TRBV12-4 to TRBJ2-1; D is unresolved. The V end lost 2 bases, the J end lost 4 bases, and 12 bases lay between the germline ends. The CDR3 spans 15 residues. The CDR3 nucleotides read TGTGCCAGCAGTTTATGCGTGGGGATGTACAATGAGCAGTTCTTC. Its translation: CASSLCVGMYNEQFF.

As to this clonotype: A read error may be the cause here, since a much bigger clone is one base away. This chain links TRBV4-1 with TRBJ2-1; TRBD1 or TRBD2 may be the D gene (5 bases each). Trimming stripped 4 bases from V and 10 bases from J, with 32 bases between. Germline CDR1 is MGHRA and CDR2 is YSYEKL. The CDR3 runs 19 residues. CDR3 DNA sequence: TGCGCCAGCAGCCTCCTAGCAGGGTACCCCACTTCGCCCCTCAGGGAGCAGTTCTTC. Protein product: CASSLLAGYPTSPLREQFF.

The chain links TRBV28 to TRBJ2-3, with D possibly matching TRBD1 (6 bases). This CDR3 is 18 amino acids long. Trimming took off 5 bases at V and 3 bases at J, with 24 bases between the two ends. Germline V gene sequence: CDR1 MDHEN, CDR2 SYDVKM. CDR3 DNA: TGTGCCAGCAGTACCCCTTTGTCTTTAACAGGGAAAACAGATACGCAGTATTTT. Amino acids: CASSTPLSLTGKTDTQYF. The full variable domain, completed using reference TRBV28 and TRBJ2-3, is DVKVTQSSRYLVKRTGEKVFLECVQDMDHENMFWYRQDPGLGLRLIYFSYDVKMKEKGDIPEGYSVSREKKERFSLILESASTNQTSMYLCASSTPLSLTGKTDTQYFGPGTRLTVL.

The sample holds a few counts of this clonotype. Possible read error: a much larger clone is one base away. The chain is built from TRBV6-5 and TRBJ1-4; 9 nucleotides agree with TRBD1. Germline V CDR1 and CDR2: MNHEY, SVGAGI. The CDR3 length is 15 residues. The CDR3 nucleotides are TGTGCCAGCAGTTATGCCGGGACAGGGCCTGAAAAACTGTCTTTT. Translated: CASSYAGTGPEKLSF.

In regard to this clonotype: The missing conserved phenylalanine or tryptophan at the end of this CDR3 makes a read error likely. The genes are TRBV4-1 and TRBJ1-1, with D unclear. Germline V gene lookup returns CDR1 MGHRA and CDR2 YSYEKL. The CDR3 sequence is 12 residues long. The CDR3: CASSAWNTEAFL. The CDR3 region has the DNA TGTGCCAGCAGCGCATGGAACACTGAAGCTTTCTTG.

To note about this clonotype: One junction end disagrees with the germline gene, perhaps due to a read error. The chain combines TRBV14 with TRBJ1-5; TRBD1 matches at 8 bases. This CDR3 spans 14 amino acids. Germline V gene sequence: CDR1 SGHDN, CDR2 FVKESK. CDR3: CGSSATGGNQPQHF. The CDR3 DNA sequence: TGTGGCAGCAGCGCGACAGGGGGCAATCAGCCCCAGCATTTT. Full variable domain (outside the CDR3, taken from reference TRBV14 and TRBJ1-5): EAGVTQFPSHSVIEKGQTVTLRCDPISGHDNLYWYRRVMGKEIKFLLHFVKESKQDESGMPNNRFLAERTGGTYSTLKVQPAELEDSGVYFCGSSATGGNQPQHFGDGTRLSIL.

With respect to this clonotype: A much larger clone sits a single nucleotide away, making a read error possible. The chain links TRBV6-5 to TRBJ1-4; TRBD1 is a possible D gene (5 bases). The germline gives CDR1 MNHEY, CDR2 SVGAGI. This CDR3 is 14 amino acids long. The CDR3 DNA reads as TGTGCCTGCAGTTACTCGTCCAGGGATGGAAAACTGTTTTTT. Amino acids: CACSYSSRDGKLFF.